A selection of T cell receptor beta chains follows, all from one sample in a study of a mutant IDH1 vaccine in newly diagnosed glioma. The antigens these receptors bind are not known. Clones were sequenced by immunoSEQ multiplex PCR, and TCRdb holds only the in-frame ones, with some missing. Of 60,000 to 75,000 clones listed, less than 85% are singletons. The sample in question was PBMCs, obtained from a glioma patient whose treatment included an IDH1 peptide vaccine. The source of these receptors is a man in his thirties or forties with glioma. Both conserved end residues are part of each CDR3. A D gene is named only where the DNA matches it firmly. The size field is filled for only some rows; it gives once, few, many or a size class.

D gene	V gene	clone size	J gene	CDR3 DNA	CDR3 protein
-	TRBV19	-	TRBJ2-2	TGTGCCAGTAGAGCTGGACAGGGAGGGACCGGGGAGCTGTTTTTT	CASRAGQGGTGELFF
TRBD2	TRBV7-2	-	TRBJ2-1	TGTGCCAGCAGCTTAGCGGGGGGGATCTACAATGAGCAGTTCTTC	CASSLAGGIYNEQFF
TRBD2	TRBV27	-	TRBJ2-5	TGTGCCAGCAGTTTAGGGCGGGAGGGGCCTATGGGGACCCAGTACTTC	CASSLGREGPMGTQYF
TRBD1	TRBV18	-	TRBJ2-1	TGTGCCAGCTCAAGGACAGGGGGGCTATATGAGCAGTTCTTC	CASSRTGGLYEQFF
TRBD2	TRBV6-1	-	TRBJ2-7	TGTGCCAGCAGTGAAGTGCTAGCGGGAGCGAAAGACGAGCAGTACTTC	CASSEVLAGAKDEQYF
TRBD2	TRBV7-2	-	TRBJ2-7	TGTGCCAGCAGCTTAGGGGGAGCGGGAGGGATCCACGAGCAGTACTTC	CASSLGGAGGIHEQYF
-	TRBV7-9	-	TRBJ2-7	TGTGCCAGCCGCGGTGGGTCCTACGAGCAGTACTTC	CASRGGSYEQYF
-	TRBV2	-	TRBJ1-2	TGTGCCAGCAGTGGAGGGAGTGTTGGAGGCTACACCTTC	CASSGGSVGGYTF
-	TRBV5-4	-	TRBJ1-2	TGTGCCAGCAGCTTGAGCAGATTGTCCTATGGCTACACCTTC	CASSLSRLSYGYTF
TRBD2	TRBV4-1	-	TRBJ2-3	TGCGCCAGCAGCCACGGAGCGGGAGCAGATACGCAGTATTTT	CASSHGAGADTQYF
TRBD1	TRBV9	-	TRBJ2-3	TGTGCCAGCAGCGTAAGCAGGGGGCGTGAAGATACGCAGTATTTT	CASSVSRGREDTQYF
TRBD2	TRBV15	-	TRBJ2-1	TGTGCCACCGCGGACCCAGCGGGGTCGTCCTACAATGAGCAGTTCTTC	CATADPAGSSYNEQFF
-	TRBV7-2	-	TRBJ1-5	TGTGCCAGCAGCGAAACGGGGGGGGCGCGCAATCAGCCCCAGCATTTT	CASSETGGARNQPQHF
-	TRBV7-8	-	TRBJ2-7	TGTGCCAGCAGCTTCGATGACTGGTCGCGGGGTAGCTACGAGCAGTACTTC	CASSFDDWSRGSYEQYF
TRBD1	TRBV5-6	once	TRBJ2-3	TGTGCCAGCAGCCGGACAGGGACAGATACGCAGTATTTT	CASSRTGTDTQYF
-	TRBV5-1	-	TRBJ1-2	TGCGCCAGCAGCTTGGCGGCAGGGTATAACTATGGCTACACCTTC	CASSLAAGYNYGYTF
-	TRBV18	-	TRBJ2-3	TGTGCCAGCTGCCCCAGTCTCACAGATACGCAGTATTTT	CASCPSLTDTQYF
-	TRBV19	-	TRBJ1-5	TGTGCCAGTAGTCCCACCCGGGACACCGGGGGGTATAGCAATCAGCCCCAGCATTTT	CASSPTRDTGGYSNQPQHF
-	TRBV7-8	-	TRBJ1-1	TGTGCCAGCAGCCCATACCCCCGGGTTATGAACACTGAAGCTTTCTTT	CASSPYPRVMNTEAFF
-	TRBV14	-	TRBJ1-3	TGTGCCAGCAGCCAAGTCTACGGCGCTGGAAACACCATATATTTT	CASSQVYGAGNTIYF
-	TRBV27	-	TRBJ1-1	TGTGCCAGCAGTTTTGGTGCAGGGGCTGAAGCTTTCTTT	CASSFGAGAEAFF
TRBD2	TRBV7-2	-	TRBJ2-5	TGTGCCAGCTCCCGAAGGGGAGGGATCGGGACCCAGTACTTC	CASSRRGGIGTQYF
-	TRBV4-1	-	TRBJ2-6	TGCGCCAGCAGCCAAAACGAAAGGACGTACGACATCTCTGGGGCCAACGTCCTGACTTTC	CASSQNERTYDISGANVLTF
-	TRBV9	-	TRBJ2-2	TGTGCCAGCAGCGCGGGACGGTACACCGGGGAGCTGTTTTTT	CASSAGRYTGELFF
TRBD1	TRBV6-6	-	TRBJ1-2	TGTGCCAGCAAACTTAACAGGGGGCTAGGGTATGGCTACACCTTC	CASKLNRGLGYGYTF
-	TRBV7-2	-	TRBJ1-2	TGTGCCAGCAGCTTTAGGGGACTCTATGGCTACACCTTC	CASSFRGLYGYTF
-	TRBV19	-	TRBJ2-1	TGTGCCAGTAGCTATCGGAATGGAGAGCAGTTCTTC	CASSYRNGEQFF
-	TRBV7-9	-	TRBJ2-1	TGTGCCAGCAGCTTAGACCAGTTTAGGGGGAGGATTTCCTACAATGAGCAGTTCTTC	CASSLDQFRGRISYNEQFF
-	TRBV2	-	TRBJ1-6	TGTGCCAGCAGGGTCGGGGAGTCACCCCTCCACTTT	CASRVGESPLHF